A single sample is the source of the 11 T cell receptor beta chains below, sequenced in a study of brain T cells in children with intractable seizures. Some clones are missing from TCRdb's copy, which holds only in-frame ones; the method was immunoSEQ multiplex PCR. The table has tens of thousands of clones, around 94% seen once. Sequences were derived from peripheral blood, sampled at surgery. The receptors stem from a boy younger than 18 with focal cortical dysplasia and intractable seizures.

The V call is TRBV30, the J call TRBJ2-5; 9 nucleotides line up with TRBD2. CDR1 is GTSNPN, CDR2 SVGIG, per germline (reference sequence). J lost 7 bases, V lost 0 bases, and 9 bases had no gene match. This CDR3 has 15 residues. The CDR3 DNA follows: TGTGCCTGGAGTGTATCTAGCGGGATGGTTGGGACCCAGTACTTC. Encoded protein: CAWSVSSGMVGTQYF.

V gene TRBV10-3 combines with J gene TRBJ2-3, with 7 nucleotides matching TRBD2. The CDR3 is 14 amino acids. Per germline, CDR1 ENHRY and CDR2 SYGVKD. Trimming at V came to 6 bases and at J to 6 bases, leaving 9 bases not matched to a gene. CDR3 nucleotide sequence: TGTGCCATCAGCGCCGATCGGGGGGTGGATACGCAGTATTTT. Residues: CAISADRGVDTQYF.

The V and J genes are TRBV15 and TRBJ1-2; TRBD1 matches at 8 bases. In germline, CDR1 is LNHNV, CDR2 YYDKDF (reference sequence). V shed 2 bases and J 8 bases; nucleotides not matched to a gene: 7. The CDR3 length is 14 residues. The CDR3 DNA sequence: TGTGCCACCAGCAGAACAGGGGGGTTAGGAGGCTACACCTTC. It is translated as CATSRTGGLGGYTF.

This clone was seen a handful of times. The genes are TRBV2 and TRBJ2-1; no reliable D call. Looked up from germline, CDR1 is SNHLY and CDR2 is FYNNEI. This CDR3 has 13 amino acids. V was cut by 2 bases and J by 5 bases, with 7 bases left in between. The CDR3 bases are TGTGCCAGCAGTGAATCCCGAAACAATGAGCAGTTCTTC. Translation gives CASSESRNNEQFF.

The V and J genes are TRBV19 and TRBJ1-1; the D is unclear. The germline gives CDR1 LNHDA, CDR2 SQIVND (reference sequence). This CDR3 has 12 residues. V lost 11 bases to trimming and J lost 6 bases, with 16 bases between them. The CDR3 reads CASGRGSPEAFF. The CDR3 nucleotides read TGTGCCTCCGGGCGGGGTTCCCCTGAAGCTTTCTTT.

This clone was seen just once. This rearrangement joins TRBV6-4 to TRBJ2-1, with 9 nucleotides matching TRBD2. Germline V gene lookup returns CDR1 MRHNA and CDR2 SNTAGT. This CDR3 spans 14 amino acids. V was pared by 3 bases and J by 3 bases, with 0 bases of the junction left unmatched. The CDR3, as DNA: TGTGCCAGCAGTGAGCGGGGGGGCTACAATGAGCAGTTCTTC. This encodes CASSERGGYNEQFF.

This clone was counted between two and nine times. CDR3 loop: CASRDRTSGMYNEQFF. CDR3 nucleotides: TGTGCCAGCAGGGATCGGACTAGCGGGATGTACAATGAGCAGTTCTTC. The V and J genes are TRBV2 and TRBJ2-1; 12 nucleotides agree with TRBD2. CDR3 length: 16 amino acids. Germline values: CDR1 SNHLY, CDR2 FYNNEI. V shed 6 bases and J 4 bases; nucleotides not matched to a gene: 7.

As DNA, the CDR3 is TGCGCCAGCACGATAGCCAGCCCGAACACTGAAGCTTTCTTT. It codes for CASTIASPNTEAFF. The chain employs TRBV10-2 and TRBJ1-1; D unresolved. The CDR3 has 14 amino acids. Germline CDR1 WSHSY, CDR2 SAAADI. With 7 bases removed from V and 1 base from J, the gap between germline ends came to 13 bases.

The chain links TRBV3-1 (or the pseudogene TRBV3-2) to TRBJ1-2; D remains ambiguous. The CDR3 is 15 amino acids. Germline-derived CDR1 and CDR2 are LGHDT and YNNKEL (reference sequence). The V gene lost 0 bases and the J gene lost 3 bases, with 11 bases spanning the gap. The CDR3: CASSQDLAADYGYTF. DNA for the CDR3: TGTGCCAGCAGCCAAGATCTAGCGGCGGACTATGGCTACACCTTC.

V usage is TRBV19 and J usage is TRBJ2-3; TRBD1 matches at 9 bases. The CDR3 is made up of 14 amino acids. The junction had 0 bases not matched to a gene; V was cut back by 1 base and J by 4 bases. Germline-derived CDR1 and CDR2 are LNHDA and SQIVND (reference sequence). The CDR3: CASSIGQGADTQYF. DNA of the CDR3: TGTGCCAGTAGTATAGGACAGGGGGCAGATACGCAGTATTTT.

This clone has only a few counts. V usage is TRBV21-1 and J usage is TRBJ1-6; the DNA was not compared with TRBD1, the D call given in the table. TRBV21-1 constitutes a pseudogene. This CDR3 region has 17 residues. CDR3: CASSKADRGRYYSPLHF. The CDR3 coding sequence is TGTGCCAGCAGCAAAGCGGACAGGGGGAGATATTATTCACCCCTCCACTTT.